This passage covers 29 T cell receptor beta chains from one sample sequenced in a study of cytomegalovirus exposure and HLA in healthy donors. 60 Vbeta and 13 Jbeta primers were used in PCR. The method was immunoSEQ multiplex PCR; TCRdb's version includes in-frame clones alone and lacks a portion of them. The profile covers 65,000 or so clones, with about 72% appearing a single time and approximately 2.9% taken by the ten largest. The sample was PBMCs. Receptor source: a girl aged 10-17 years in good health and CMV-seropositive.

The genes are TRBV30 and TRBJ2-1; 10 bases match TRBD1. The CDR3 extends over 12 amino acids. Germline CDR1 reads GTSNPN; CDR2 reads SVGIG (reference sequence). The J segment lost 10 bases and the V segment lost 5 bases, leaving 5 bases of the junction unmatched. The CDR3, as DNA: TGTGCCTGGCAAGGACAGGGGGGCGAGCAGTTCTTC. Translation gives CAWQGQGGEQFF.

The chain couples TRBV6-4 to TRBJ1-2; TRBD1 aligns across 8 bases. CDR1 MRHNA and CDR2 SNTAGT come from the germline V gene. J was trimmed by 8 bases and V by 2 bases; bases with no gene match: 7. CDR3 size: 14 residues. DNA for the CDR3: TGTGCCAGCAGTGACCCCGGGACAGGCGTCGGCTACACCTTC. Translated, it gives CASSDPGTGVGYTF.

V is TRBV5-1 and J is TRBJ1-1, with a tentative D call TRBD1 (5 bases). The CDR3 is 15 amino acids. The V end lost 2 bases, the J end lost 5 bases, and 16 bases lay between the germline ends. CDR1 and CDR2 from the germline V gene are SGHRS and YFSETQ. The CDR3 region has the DNA TGCGCCAGCAGCTTCCCCGACAGTTCTTTGACTGAAGCTTTCTTT. Its protein product is CASSFPDSSLTEAFF.

This clone occurred a few times. This chain joins TRBV10-2 and TRBJ2-7, with D possibly TRBD2 on 6 matching bases. V was cut by 7 bases and J by 3 bases, with 22 bases left in between. CDR1 and CDR2 (germline): WSHSY, SAAADI. This CDR3 comprises 16 residues. CDR3 loop: CASTLTAGGPDYEQYF. As DNA, the CDR3 is TGCGCCAGCACCTTAACTGCCGGGGGTCCTGACTACGAGCAGTACTTC.

The chain uses TRBV7-2 and TRBJ1-2; D perhaps matches TRBD1 (5 bases). This CDR3 is built from 13 residues. Germline V gives CDR1 SGHTA, CDR2 FQGNSA. Trimming removed 4 bases from V and 3 bases from J, with 9 bases in between. The CDR3 region is CASSYDRDYGYTF. Written as DNA, the CDR3 is TGTGCCAGCAGCTATGACAGAGACTATGGCTACACCTTC. The full variable domain, its missing parts supplied by reference TRBV7-2 and TRBJ1-2, is GAGVSQSPSNKVTEKGKDVELRCDPISGHTALYWYRQSLGQGLEFLIYFQGNSAPDKSGLPSDRFSAERTGGSVSTLTIQRTQQEDSAVYLCASSYDRDYGYTFGSGTRLTVV.

The chain links TRBV27 to TRBJ2-2; D gene ambiguous. The germline gives CDR1 MNHEY, CDR2 SMNVEV (reference sequence). V gave up 3 bases and J gave up 6 bases, with 5 bases separating them. This CDR3 contains 12 residues. CDR3: CASSFQAGELFF. The CDR3 bases are TGTGCCAGCAGTTTCCAGGCCGGGGAGCTGTTTTTT.

CDR3 DNA sequence: TGTGCCAGCAGCTCTTTATTGAGAGGTCGGGACACTGAAGCTTTCTTT. Translating it yields CASSSLLRGRDTEAFF. J is TRBJ1-1 and V is TRBV7-2; no firm D call. Trimming removed 4 bases from V and 3 bases from J, with 18 bases in between. The CDR3 contains 16 residues. CDR1 is SGHTA and CDR2 is FQGNSA in the germline V gene. Full variable domain (rest looked up from reference TRBV7-2 and TRBJ1-1): GAGVSQSPSNKVTEKGKDVELRCDPISGHTALYWYRQSLGQGLEFLIYFQGNSAPDKSGLPSDRFSAERTGGSVSTLTIQRTQQEDSAVYLCASSSLLRGRDTEAFFGQGTRLTVV.

The CDR3 region has the DNA TGTGCCACCAGCAGAGAGCGGACCAGGGGGCGGACTGAAGCTTTCTTT. This sequence encodes CATSRERTRGRTEAFF. The V and J genes are TRBV15 and TRBJ1-1, with 8 bases matching TRBD1. The CDR3 spans 16 residues. V lost 0 bases to trimming and J lost 5 bases; unmatched junction nucleotides: 8. CDR1 and CDR2 (germline): LNHNV, YYDKDF (reference sequence).

The rearrangement uses TRBV9 and TRBJ2-3, with 9 bases that match TRBD2. The V gene end was trimmed by 3 bases and the J gene end by 2 bases; junction bases not matched to a gene: 4. Germline V gene lookup returns CDR1 SGDLS and CDR2 YYNGEE. The CDR3 length is 15 residues. For the CDR3, the DNA is TGTGCCAGCAGCGGGCGCGGGGGGGCCACAGATACGCAGTATTTT. It translates to CASSGRGGATDTQYF. Full variable domain (rest looked up from reference TRBV9 and TRBJ2-3): DSGVTQTPKHLITATGQRVTLRCSPRSGDLSVYWYQQSLDQGLQFLIQYYNGEERAKGNILERFSAQQFPDLHSELNLSSLELGDSALYFCASSGRGGATDTQYFGPGTRLTVL.

The chain employs TRBV15 and TRBJ1-5; 8 bases are shared with TRBD1. J was trimmed by 3 bases and V by 5 bases; bases with no gene match: 9. CDR3 length: 16 amino acids. The V gene's germline CDR1 is LNHNV and CDR2 YYDKDF (reference sequence). CDR3 in amino acids: CATSARQGLLNQPQHF. CDR3 bases: TGTGCCACCAGCGCACGACAGGGGTTGCTCAATCAGCCCCAGCATTTT.

This clone was seen a handful of times. The CDR3 sequence is CASSQTPAGLWQYF. In nucleotides, the CDR3 is TGCGCCAGCAGCCAAACCCCCGCGGGCTTGTGGCAGTACTTC. The gene calls are TRBV4-1 and TRBJ2-7, with a tentative D call TRBD2 (5 bases). Germline CDR1 reads MGHRA; CDR2 reads YSYEKL. CDR3 length equals 14 residues. The V gene lost 2 bases and the J gene lost 9 bases, with 17 bases spanning the gap.

This clone was observed a handful of times. The chain carries TRBV10-3 and TRBJ1-5, with TRBD1 as a possible D gene (5 bases). V was cut by 5 bases and J by 0 bases, with 8 bases left in between. CDR3 length: 14 amino acids. Germline loops: CDR1 ENHRY, CDR2 SYGVKD. As DNA, the CDR3 is TGTGCCATCAGTCCAGGGTATAGCAATCAGCCCCAGCATTTT. It translates to CAISPGYSNQPQHF.

The sample holds a few counts of this clone. J is TRBJ2-3 and V is TRBV21-1; the DNA was not compared with TRBD2, the D call given in the table. TRBV21-1 is a listed pseudogene. The CDR3 is 17 residues long. This CDR3 reads CASSNIAGGTCTDTQYF. CDR3 in DNA: TGTGCCAGCAGCAATATAGCGGGAGGTACCTGCACAGATACGCAGTATTTT.

The rearrangement uses TRBV6-5 and TRBJ1-1, with D possibly TRBD1 on 6 matching bases. Trimming cost V 6 bases and J 2 bases, with 10 bases left between them. Germline V gene lookup returns CDR1 MNHEY and CDR2 SVGAGI. The CDR3 runs to 13 residues. The CDR3 is CASRFRGNTEAFF. CDR3 sequence (DNA): TGTGCCAGCAGATTCAGGGGAAACACTGAAGCTTTCTTT.

The chain links TRBV6-5 to TRBJ1-2; 8 bases agree with TRBD1. The CDR3 sequence is 14 residues long. Germline values: CDR1 MNHEY, CDR2 SVGAGI. Trimming at V came to 6 bases and at J to 4 bases, leaving 7 bases not matched to a gene. For the CDR3, the DNA is TGTGCCAGCAGAACAGGGGGGTCGTTCTATGGCTACACCTTC. Amino acids: CASRTGGSFYGYTF.

The count of this clone is one. CDR3 residues: CASSPWTGGSLTDTQYF. The CDR3 DNA reads TGTGCCAGCAGCCCATGGACAGGGGGCTCTTTAACAGATACGCAGTATTTT. The chain carries TRBV9 and TRBJ2-3; TRBD1 agrees at 11 bases. Germline V gene lookup returns CDR1 SGDLS and CDR2 YYNGEE. The CDR3 has 17 residues. Losses at the gene ends were 4 bases for V and 3 bases for J; bases not matched to a gene: 10.

This clone was observed once. The chain joins TRBV11-3 to TRBJ2-2; 9 bases line up with TRBD1. Trimming removed 0 bases from V and 4 bases from J; junction bases left unmatched: 6. The germline V gene encodes CDR1 SGHNT and CDR2 YENEEA. The CDR3 consists of 17 residues. CDR3 DNA sequence: TGTGCCAGCAGCTTAGAAGTCCCGGGACAGGGCACCGGGGAGCTGTTTTTT. Protein sequence: CASSLEVPGQGTGELFF.

The V call is TRBV5-4, the J call TRBJ2-5; 7 bases align to TRBD2. Germline V gene sequence: CDR1 SGHNT, CDR2 YYREEE (reference sequence). The CDR3 has 14 residues. The trim removed 5 bases at V and 5 bases at J, leaving 9 bases unmatched. In nucleotides, the CDR3 is TGTGCCAGCAGGGATGGAACGCGGGGGGAGACCCAGTACTTC. Translated: CASRDGTRGETQYF. Full variable domain (remainder filled in from reference TRBV5-4 and TRBJ2-5): ETGVTQSPTHLIKTRGQQVTLRCSSQSGHNTVSWYQQALGQGPQFIFQYYREEENGRGNFPPRFSGLQFPNYSSELNVNALELDDSALYLCASRDGTRGETQYFGPGTRLLVL.

The V call is TRBV29-1, the J call TRBJ2-5; TRBD2 might be the D (5 bases). This CDR3 contains 12 residues. Germline CDR1 is SQVTM and CDR2 is ANQGSEA. Trimming cost V 2 bases and J 11 bases, with 15 bases left between them. CDR3 region: CSVETRVGEQYF. In DNA, the CDR3 is TGCAGCGTTGAAACGCGGGTGGGTGAGCAGTACTTC.

This clone was picked up a small number of times. The V call is TRBV19, the J call TRBJ2-2, with 7 bases aligning to TRBD1. The germline V gene has CDR1 LNHDA and CDR2 SQIVND (reference sequence). V lost 5 bases and J lost 3; bases outside the gene matches: 6. This CDR3 contains 15 residues. CDR3 sequence reads: CASSLQGQYTGELFF. The CDR3, as DNA: TGTGCCAGTAGTCTTCAGGGACAGTACACCGGGGAGCTGTTTTTT. Using reference TRBV19 and TRBJ2-2 for the parts outside the CDR3, the full variable domain is DGGITQSPKYLFRKEGQNVTLSCEQNLNHDAMYWYRQDPGQGLRLIYYSQIVNDFQKGDIAEGYSVSREKKESFPLTVTSAQKNPTAFYLCASSLQGQYTGELFFGEGSRLTVL.

The chain joins TRBV7-2 to TRBJ2-1, with D maybe TRBD2 (6 bases). Trimming removed 5 bases from V and 7 bases from J, with 15 bases in between. Germline CDR1 reads SGHTA; CDR2 reads FQGNSA. The CDR3 has 14 amino acids. In nucleotides, the CDR3 is TGTGCCAGCAGCGAAGGACTAAGGGAAAATGAGCAGTTCTTC. Translated, it gives CASSEGLRENEQFF.

By share of the sample, this clone is medium-sized (0.01 to 0.1%). This rearrangement joins TRBV4-1 to TRBJ1-4; D gene unclear. The ends were cut back, 0 bases at V and 0 bases at J, with 8 bases in the middle. The CDR3 has 16 residues. Germline CDR1 and CDR2: MGHRA and YSYEKL. The CDR3 protein is CASSQDNGATNEKLFF. CDR3 bases: TGCGCCAGCAGCCAAGATAACGGTGCAACTAATGAAAAACTGTTTTTT.

Only a few counts were recorded for this clone. This rearrangement joins TRBV7-9 to TRBJ2-1; 9 nucleotides match TRBD1. Germline values: CDR1 SEHNR, CDR2 FQNEAQ (reference sequence). CDR3 length equals 14 residues. V trimming: 5 bases; J trimming: 6 bases; junction bases outside the gene matches: 5. CDR3 in amino acids: CASSIGDRANEQFF. The CDR3 DNA is TGTGCCAGCAGCATTGGGGACAGGGCCAATGAGCAGTTCTTC. The variable domain in full, completed from reference TRBV7-9 and TRBJ2-1, reads DTGVSQNPRHKITKRGQNVTFRCDPISEHNRLYWYRQTLGQGPEFLTYFQNEAQLEKSRLLSDRFSAERPKGSFSTLEIQRTEQGDSAMYLCASSIGDRANEQFFGPGTRLTVL.

For this clone: The sample carries other DNA sequences with the same CDR3. The chain uses TRBV5-1 and TRBJ1-2, with D hard to call. Germline CDR1 reads SGHRS; CDR2 reads YFSETQ. Trimming removed 0 bases from V and 5 bases from J, with 5 bases in between. CDR3 length: 12 residues. The CDR3 region has the DNA TGCGCCAGCAGCTTGGACACGTATGGCTACACCTTC. Residues: CASSLDTYGYTF.

The chain joins TRBV4-3 to TRBJ2-7; TRBD1 agrees at 8 bases. Trimming cost V 0 bases and J 5 bases; bases outside gene matches: 9. Germline assignment: CDR1 LGHNA and CDR2 YSLEER. The CDR3 consists of 16 residues. The CDR3 region is CASSQDSGTGGNEQYF. In DNA, the CDR3 is TGCGCCAGCAGCCAAGACTCCGGGACAGGAGGAAACGAGCAGTACTTC.

This CDR3 is CASSRQGPSSYNEQFF. The CDR3 nucleotides read TGTGCCAGCAGCCGACAGGGACCCAGCTCCTACAATGAGCAGTTCTTC. The V call is TRBV7-9, the J call TRBJ2-1; 7 bases match TRBD1. J gave up 0 bases and V 5 bases, and 7 bases lay outside the gene matches. Per the germline V gene, CDR1 is SEHNR and CDR2 is FQNEAQ (reference sequence). This CDR3 comprises 16 residues.

The V gene is TRBV29-1, the J gene TRBJ1-2, with TRBD1 as a possible D gene (5 bases). Germline V gene lookup returns CDR1 SQVTM and CDR2 ANQGSEA. The CDR3 is made up of 11 amino acids. Trimming cost V 7 bases and J 4 bases, with 10 bases left between them. The CDR3 region is CSGGGVYGYTF. The CDR3 DNA follows: TGCAGCGGGGGAGGGGTCTATGGCTACACCTTC.

The V call is TRBV29-1, the J call TRBJ2-7, with D possibly being TRBD1 (5 bases). CDR3 size: 13 residues. V dropped 4 bases and J dropped 3 bases, with 13 bases sitting between them. Germline assignment: CDR1 SQVTM and CDR2 ANQGSEA. The DNA of the CDR3 is TGCAGCGTTGTAGGTCGGCAGGGCTACGAGCAGTACTTC. This codes for CSVVGRQGYEQYF.

This rearrangement joins TRBV30 to TRBJ1-3, with 8 bases identical to TRBD1. CDR3 length: 13 amino acids. Per germline, CDR1 GTSNPN and CDR2 SVGIG (reference sequence). The trim removed 1 base at V and 15 bases at J, leaving 11 bases unmatched. This CDR3 is CAWSESRDRRRYF. Here the CDR3 DNA reads TGTGCCTGGAGTGAGAGCCGGGACAGGAGGAGATATTTT.